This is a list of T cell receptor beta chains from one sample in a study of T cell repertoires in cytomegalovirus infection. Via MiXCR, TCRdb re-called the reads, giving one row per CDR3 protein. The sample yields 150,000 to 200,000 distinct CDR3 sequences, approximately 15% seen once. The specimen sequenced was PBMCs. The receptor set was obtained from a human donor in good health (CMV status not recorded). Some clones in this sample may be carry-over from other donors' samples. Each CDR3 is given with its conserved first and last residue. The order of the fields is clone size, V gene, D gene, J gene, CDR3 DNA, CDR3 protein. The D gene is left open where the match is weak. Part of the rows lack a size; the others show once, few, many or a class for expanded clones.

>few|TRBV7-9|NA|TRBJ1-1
TGTGCCAGCGGCCAGACTGAAGCTTTCTTT
CASGQTEAFF
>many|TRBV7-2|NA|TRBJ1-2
TGTGCCAGCAGGTTCCCAGGGGAGGGTGGCTACACCTTC
CASRFPGEGGYTF
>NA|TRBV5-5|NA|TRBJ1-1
TGTGCCAGCAGCTTAAGACAGACTACCACTGAAGCTTTCTTT
CASSLRQTTTEAFF
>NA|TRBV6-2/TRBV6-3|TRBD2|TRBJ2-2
TGTGCCAGCAGCCGCACTAGCGGGGGCCCTCCCGGGGAGCTGTCTTTT
CASSRTSGGPPGELSF
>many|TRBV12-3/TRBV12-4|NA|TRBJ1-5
TGTGCCAGCAGTTCTAGGCAGGCCGGCAATCAGCCCCAGCATTTT
CASSSRQAGNQPQHF
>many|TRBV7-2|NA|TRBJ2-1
TGTGCCAGCAGCCCCACGATTCAGGCTATCAATGAGCAGTTCTTC
CASSPTIQAINEQFF
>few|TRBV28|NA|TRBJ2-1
TGTGCCAGCAGTCTACAGGGTTCCAATGAGCAGTTCTTC
CASSLQGSNEQFF
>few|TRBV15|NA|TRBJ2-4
TGTGCCACCAGCGGTGGGGGAAACATTCAGTACTTC
CATSGGGNIQYF
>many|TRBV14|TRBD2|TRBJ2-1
TGTGCCAGCAGCCAGCAAAACGGACTAGTCGGCACCAACAATGAGCAGTTCTTC
CASSQQNGLVGTNNEQFF
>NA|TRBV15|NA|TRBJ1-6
TGTGCCACCAGCAGAGGAAATAATTCACCCCTCCACTTT
CATSRGNNSPLHF
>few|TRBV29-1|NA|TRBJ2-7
TGCAGCGTTGGGGCAGGGGACCTTTCCTACGAGCAGTACTTC
CSVGAGDLSYEQYF
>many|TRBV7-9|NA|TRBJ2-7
TGTGCCAGCAGCTTAGGGGCAGGGTCAGACTACGAGCAGTACTTC
CASSLGAGSDYEQYF
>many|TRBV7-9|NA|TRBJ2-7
TGTGCCAGCAGCGACCGGAACACTTACGAGCAGTACTTC
CASSDRNTYEQYF
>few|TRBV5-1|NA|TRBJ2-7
TGCGCCAGCAGCGTACAAACAGGGCCCTCCTACGAGCAGTACTTC
CASSVQTGPSYEQYF
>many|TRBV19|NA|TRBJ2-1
TGTGCCAGTAGTTCCCAGGAGGGAGTGTCCTACAATGAGCAGTTCTTC
CASSSQEGVSYNEQFF
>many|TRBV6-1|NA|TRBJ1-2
TGTGCCAGCAGTATCCTCGGCGGGACGGAAAGCTCCTATGGCTACACCTTC
CASSILGGTESSYGYTF
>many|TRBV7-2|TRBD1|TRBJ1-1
TGTGCCAGCAGCCTTAGGACAGGGGCCATGAACACTGAAGCTTTCTTT
CASSLRTGAMNTEAFF
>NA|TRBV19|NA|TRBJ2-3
TGTGCCAGTAGTATGCGACACTTCACAGATACGCAGTATTTT
CASSMRHFTDTQYF
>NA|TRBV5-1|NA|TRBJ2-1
TGCGCCAGCAGCTTGCAGGGGGGCCTCGATGAGCAGTTCTTC
CASSLQGGLDEQFF
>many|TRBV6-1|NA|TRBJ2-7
TGTGCCAGCAGAATCAGGGATGAGCAGTACTTC
CASRIRDEQYF
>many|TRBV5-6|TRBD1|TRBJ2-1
TGTGCCAGCCGTGCGACAGGGTCCCCCTACAATGAGCAGTTCTTC
CASRATGSPYNEQFF
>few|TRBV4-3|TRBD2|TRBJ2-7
TGCGCCAGCAGCCCCGGGACTAGCGGGGTTTACGAGCAGTACTTC
CASSPGTSGVYEQYF
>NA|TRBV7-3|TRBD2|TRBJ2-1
TGTGCCAGCAGCTTAATGGCGGGAGGGTGGGATAAGCAGTTCTTC
CASSLMAGGWDKQFF
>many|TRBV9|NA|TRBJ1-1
TGTGCCAGCAGCGTCAGGGTGAACACTGAAGCTTTCTTT
CASSVRVNTEAFF
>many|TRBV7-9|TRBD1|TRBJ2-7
TGTGCCAGCAGCTTCCCTTCAGGGACAGGCCTAACCTCTTCATACGAGCAGTACTTC
CASSFPSGTGLTSSYEQYF
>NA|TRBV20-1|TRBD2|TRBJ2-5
TGCAGTGCTCGCCCCCGTAGCGGGAGACAAGAGACCCAGTACTTC
CSARPRSGRQETQYF
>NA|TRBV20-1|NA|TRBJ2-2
TGCAGTGCCGACAGGACTGGGGACGGGGAGCTGTTTTTT
CSADRTGDGELFF
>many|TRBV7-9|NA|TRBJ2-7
TGTGCCAGCAGCCGCGGGACCCCCGGCTACGAGCAGTACTTC
CASSRGTPGYEQYF
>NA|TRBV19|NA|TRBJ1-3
TGTGCCAGTAGTATCGAAGACCGAGCTGGAAACACCATATATTTT
CASSIEDRAGNTIYF
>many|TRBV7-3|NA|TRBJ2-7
TGTGCCAGCAGCGCCGGCCTCCAGTCCGAGCAGTACTTC
CASSAGLQSEQYF
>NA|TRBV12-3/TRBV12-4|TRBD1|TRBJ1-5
TGTGCCAGCAGCAACCACAGGGGGTCGGTGCGTCAGCCCCAGCATTTT
CASSNHRGSVRQPQHF
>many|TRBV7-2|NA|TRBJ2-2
TGTGCCAGCAGCTTACGTGACAACACCGGGGAGCTGTTTTTT
CASSLRDNTGELFF
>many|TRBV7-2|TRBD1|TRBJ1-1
TGTGCCAGCCGCACAGGGGGGGAAACTGAAGCTTTCTTT
CASRTGGETEAFF
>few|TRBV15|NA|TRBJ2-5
TGTGCCGCGGGTCCTCAAGAGACCCAGTACTTC
CAAGPQETQYF
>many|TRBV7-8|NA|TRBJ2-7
TGTGCCAGCAGCCCTTTGGACTCCTCCTACGAGCAGTACTTC
CASSPLDSSYEQYF
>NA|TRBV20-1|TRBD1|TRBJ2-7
TGCAGTGCTAGAGCACAGGGGGCGGGAAGTTACGAGCAGTACTTC
CSARAQGAGSYEQYF
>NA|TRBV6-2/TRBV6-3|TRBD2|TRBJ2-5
TGTGCCAGCAGACCGCTAGCGGGGGAGACCCAGTACTTC
CASRPLAGETQYF
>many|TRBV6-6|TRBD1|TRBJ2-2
TGTGCCAGCAGTTACTCGGACAGGGGGTTGGCCGGGGAGCTGTTTTTT
CASSYSDRGLAGELFF
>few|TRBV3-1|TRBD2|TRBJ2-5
TGTGCCAGCAGCCCCGGGTCGTTAGCGGGGCACGTGGAGACCCAGTACTTC
CASSPGSLAGHVETQYF
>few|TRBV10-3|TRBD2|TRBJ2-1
TGTGCCATCAGTCCGGCTAGCGGGAGTCTTAGTGAGCAGTTCTTC
CAISPASGSLSEQFF
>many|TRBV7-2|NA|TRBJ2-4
TGTGCCAGCAGCTTAGTAGCGGAGGCCAAAAACATTCAGTACTTC
CASSLVAEAKNIQYF
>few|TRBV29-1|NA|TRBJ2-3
TGCAGCGTTGGGGGGATCGTGACAGATACGCAGTATTTT
CSVGGIVTDTQYF
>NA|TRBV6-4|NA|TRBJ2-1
TGTGCCAGCAGCTTGATTTGGGGCGATGAGCAGTTCTTC
CASSLIWGDEQFF
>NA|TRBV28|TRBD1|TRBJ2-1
TGTGCCAGCAAATCGGGACAGGGGGCGGGCAGCCATGAGCAGTTCTTC
CASKSGQGAGSHEQFF
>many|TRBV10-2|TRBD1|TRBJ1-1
TGCGCCAGCAGTGACAGGGGGCGAACTGAAGCTTTCTTT
CASSDRGRTEAFF
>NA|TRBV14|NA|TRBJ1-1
TGTGCCAGCAGCCAACGAGCGGGGAACACTGAAGCTTTCTTT
CASSQRAGNTEAFF
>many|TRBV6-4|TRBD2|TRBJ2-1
TGTGCCAGCAGTGACGCTAGCGGGAGTGGTAATGAGCAGTTCTTC
CASSDASGSGNEQFF
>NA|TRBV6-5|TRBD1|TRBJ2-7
TGTGCCAGCAAACGACAGGGGGGATCCTACGAGCAGTACTTC
CASKRQGGSYEQYF
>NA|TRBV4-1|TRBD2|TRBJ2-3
TGCGCCAGCAGCCAAGAAACGGGGGGTGTGGCAGATACGCAGTATTTT
CASSQETGGVADTQYF
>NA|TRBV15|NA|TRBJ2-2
TGTGCCACCAGCTTTGGGGGGAGTAAGAACACCGGGGAGCTGTTTTTT
CATSFGGSKNTGELFF
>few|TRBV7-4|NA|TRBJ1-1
TGTGCCAGCAGCTTACAGGGAGGGGGCACTGAAGCTTTCTTT
CASSLQGGGTEAFF
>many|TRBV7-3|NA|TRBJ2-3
TGTGCCAGCAGCTTACAACAGTCTAGCACAGATACGCAGTATTTT
CASSLQQSSTDTQYF
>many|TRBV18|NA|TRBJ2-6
TGTGCCAGCTCACCGGTAGTACCTGGTTCTGGGGCCAACGTCCTGACTTTC
CASSPVVPGSGANVLTF
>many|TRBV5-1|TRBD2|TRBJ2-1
TGCGCCAGCAGCGACGTAGCGGGCTCCTACAATGAGCAGTTCTTC
CASSDVAGSYNEQFF
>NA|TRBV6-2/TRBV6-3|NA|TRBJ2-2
TGTGCCAGCACCCTGGACAGAAACACCGGGGAGCTGTTTTTT
CASTLDRNTGELFF
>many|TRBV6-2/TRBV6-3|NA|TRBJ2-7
TGTGCCAGCAGGTCGGTTTGGGGGGCCTACGAGCAGTACTTC
CASRSVWGAYEQYF
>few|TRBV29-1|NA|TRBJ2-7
TGCAGCGTTGTAAAGGGGGTCCCGACCGAGCAGTACTTC
CSVVKGVPTEQYF
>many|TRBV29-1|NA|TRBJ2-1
TGCAGCGTTGTCGGTGACAATGAGCAGTTCTTC
CSVVGDNEQFF
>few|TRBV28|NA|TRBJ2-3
TGTGCCTGTCGTGGACCGCCATCCACAGATACGCAGTATTTT
CACRGPPSTDTQYF